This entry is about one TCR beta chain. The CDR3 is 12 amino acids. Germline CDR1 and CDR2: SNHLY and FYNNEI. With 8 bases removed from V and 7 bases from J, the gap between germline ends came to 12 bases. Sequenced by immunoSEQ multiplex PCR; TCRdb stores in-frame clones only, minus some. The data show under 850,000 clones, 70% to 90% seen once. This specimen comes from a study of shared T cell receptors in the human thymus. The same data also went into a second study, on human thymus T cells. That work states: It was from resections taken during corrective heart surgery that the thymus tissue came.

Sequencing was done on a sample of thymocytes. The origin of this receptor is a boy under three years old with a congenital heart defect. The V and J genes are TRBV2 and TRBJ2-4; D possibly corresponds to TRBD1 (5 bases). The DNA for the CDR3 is TGTGCCAGCCGGGTCAAGGGGAACATTCAGTACTTC. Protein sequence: CASRVKGNIQYF.